This T cell receptor (beta chain) was captured by sequencing in a study of blood T cell repertoires in COVID-19. Across the whole study: Donors in the United States, Italy and Spain gave samples during acute or convalescent COVID-19.

The data were produced by immunoSEQ multiplex PCR, yet TCRdb's version contains in-frame clones alone and is incomplete. This sample has 280,000 or so clones, with roughly 85% found just once. The CDR3 spans 12 residues. V lost 3 bases and J 7 bases, leaving 10 bases between the germline ends. Germline CDR1 and CDR2: SGDLS and YYNGEE. Participants spanned ages about 18 to 100 years and resided in over 20 US areas. Sequencing was performed on PBMCs or T cells enriched from blood (not recorded which). The receptor comes from a man aged 25-45 years who had recovered from COVID-19. The chain links TRBV9 to TRBJ2-5; a weak D match, TRBD2 (6 bases). This CDR3 is CASSGNGGTQYF. The CDR3 coding sequence is TGTGCCAGCAGCGGAAACGGGGGGACCCAGTACTTC.